These 32 T cell receptor beta chains originate from one sample sequenced in a study of cytomegalovirus exposure and HLA in healthy donors. TCRdb's table, derived via immunoSEQ multiplex PCR, lists solely in-frame clones and lacks some. The data show about 360,000 clones, more than 80% seen once. The sequencing sample was made of PBMCs. All receptors derive from a woman between 18 and 30 years old in good health and CMV-seronegative.

This clone was counted once. This chain links TRBV5-1 with TRBJ2-5; 9 nucleotides line up with TRBD1. This CDR3 contains 14 residues. J was trimmed by 4 bases and V by 0 bases; bases with no gene match: 1. Germline CDR1 is SGHRS and CDR2 is YFSETQ. Written as DNA, the CDR3 is TGCGCCAGCAGCTTGGTGACAGGGGGAGAGACCCAGTACTTC. Translation gives CASSLVTGGETQYF.

This chain links TRBV5-6 with TRBJ2-7, with D perhaps matching TRBD1 (5 bases). This CDR3 is built from 14 residues. Trimming took off 7 bases at V and 0 bases at J, with 14 bases between the two ends. Germline loops: CDR1 SGHDT, CDR2 YYEEEE. The CDR3 coding sequence is TGTGCCAGCCGGTGGGCAGGGCCCTCCTACGAGCAGTACTTC. Its translation is CASRWAGPSYEQYF.

The V call is TRBV15, the J call TRBJ1-5; D perhaps matches TRBD1 (6 bases). V gave up 0 bases and J gave up 4 bases, with 10 bases separating them. Per the germline V gene, CDR1 is LNHNV and CDR2 is YYDKDF (reference sequence). CDR3 size: 15 residues. CDR3 nucleotides: TGTGCCACCAGCAGAGATCCAACAGGGAATCAGCCCCAGCATTTT. Its protein is CATSRDPTGNQPQHF.

The genes are TRBV28 and TRBJ2-2; 8 positions agree with TRBD1. The CDR3 covers 17 residues. Germline V CDR1 and CDR2: MDHEN, SYDVKM. The junction had 16 bases not matched to a gene; V was cut back by 7 bases and J by 6 bases. The CDR3, as DNA: TGTGCCAGCACCCAGCCCGACAGGGGAATTCTATCCGGGGAGCTGTTTTTT. It specifies CASTQPDRGILSGELFF.

The chain is built from TRBV7-8 and TRBJ2-3; 8 bases fit TRBD1. Germline trimming cut 1 base from V and 4 bases from J; bases unmatched to any gene: 1. Germline V gene sequence: CDR1 SGHVS, CDR2 FQNEAQ. CDR3 length equals 14 residues. DNA of the CDR3: TGTGCCAGCAGCTTAGGGACAGGGTCAGATACGCAGTATTTT. It yields the protein CASSLGTGSDTQYF.

The chain carries TRBV5-4 and TRBJ1-2; D remains ambiguous. CDR1 and CDR2 (germline): SGHNT, YYREEE (reference sequence). The germline V and J ends were trimmed by 5 bases and 6 bases, with 14 bases remaining between them. The CDR3 covers 13 residues. DNA of the CDR3: TGTGCCAGCAGACGGGGTTACGCGGATGGCTACACCTTC. It codes for CASRRGYADGYTF.

The V gene is TRBV7-3, the J gene TRBJ2-3; 9 bases match TRBD2. With 2 bases clipped from V and 2 bases from J, the junction kept 8 bases outside the gene matches. CDR3 size: 17 residues. Germline V gene sequence: CDR1 SGHTA, CDR2 FQGTGA. This CDR3 is CASSLGGAGGFTDTQYF. CDR3 DNA sequence: TGTGCCAGCAGCTTAGGAGGAGCGGGAGGCTTCACAGATACGCAGTATTTT.

The chain joins TRBV27 to TRBJ2-1; 11 nucleotides line up with TRBD2. With 7 bases clipped from V and 9 bases from J, the junction kept 11 bases outside the gene matches. Germline CDR1 and CDR2: MNHEY and SMNVEV (reference sequence). The CDR3 has 15 residues. CDR3 DNA sequence: TGTGCCAGCACCCCCGGACTAGCGGGTTTGGGTGAGCAGTTCTTC. Encoded protein: CASTPGLAGLGEQFF.

V gene TRBV4-1 combines with J gene TRBJ2-5, with 8 bases fitting TRBD1. Germline trimming cut 0 bases from V and 1 base from J; bases unmatched to any gene: 4. The germline CDR1 and CDR2 sequences are MGHRA and YSYEKL. This CDR3 is 16 amino acids long. CDR3 nucleotides: TGCGCCAGCAGCCAAGATCCAGGGGGCGGCCAAGAGACCCAGTACTTC. Translation gives CASSQDPGGGQETQYF.

The chain joins TRBV6-1 to TRBJ2-3; 12 positions match TRBD2. The germline CDR1 and CDR2 sequences are MNHNS and SASEGT. The V segment lost 5 bases and the J segment 1 base; nucleotides outside the gene matches: 1. The CDR3 covers 15 residues. The CDR3 reads CASSRTSGGTDTQYF. In DNA, the CDR3 is TGTGCCAGCAGTCGGACTAGCGGGGGCACAGATACGCAGTATTTT.

V and J are TRBV2 and TRBJ2-3; TRBD2 agrees at 11 bases. From germline, CDR1 is SNHLY and CDR2 FYNNEI. The V segment lost 5 bases and the J segment 1 base; nucleotides outside the gene matches: 5. This CDR3 has 16 amino acids. The CDR3 bases are TGTGCCAGCAGTCGAGGACTAGCGGGTCGCACAGATACGCAGTATTTT. As protein: CASSRGLAGRTDTQYF.

V is TRBV11-2 and J is TRBJ2-5, with D tentatively TRBD2 (5 bases). The germline V gene has CDR1 SGHAT and CDR2 FQNNGV. V shed 5 bases and J shed 7 bases, with 17 bases lying between them. This CDR3 has 14 residues. Written as DNA, the CDR3 is TGTGCCAGCAGCGCACGGGGTGGGGAAAGGACCCAGTACTTC. This sequence encodes CASSARGGERTQYF.

The J gene is TRBJ2-7, the V gene TRBV7-8; 10 nucleotides line up with TRBD1. CDR1 and CDR2 from the germline V gene are SGHVS and FQNEAQ. This CDR3 contains 15 residues. V gave up 3 bases and J gave up 6 bases; unmatched junction bases: 8. The CDR3 reads CASSLTGGPLREQYF. CDR3 coding DNA: TGTGCCAGCAGCTTGACAGGGGGCCCACTACGCGAGCAGTACTTC.

The rearrangement uses TRBV27 and TRBJ1-6; 9 nucleotides line up with TRBD1. This CDR3 is 16 amino acids long. The trim removed 5 bases at V and 8 bases at J, leaving 10 bases unmatched. CDR1 is MNHEY and CDR2 is SMNVEV in the germline V gene (reference sequence). This CDR3 reads CASSPDRTGGYSPLHF. CDR3 coding DNA: TGTGCCAGCAGTCCGGATCGCACAGGGGGCTATTCACCCCTCCACTTT.

V usage is TRBV19 and J usage is TRBJ2-1, with D possibly matching TRBD2 (7 bases). V lost 7 bases to trimming and J lost 0 bases, with 16 bases between them. CDR1 LNHDA and CDR2 SQIVND come from the germline V gene (reference sequence). There are 16 residues in the CDR3. The CDR3 reads CASIGGARSSYNEQFF. The CDR3 bases are TGTGCCAGTATTGGGGGGGCCAGGAGCTCCTACAATGAGCAGTTCTTC.

This sequence joins TRBV18 and TRBJ2-1; a possible D gene is TRBD1 (6 bases). Germline V lookup: CDR1 KGHSH, CDR2 LQKENI. This CDR3 is built from 13 residues. Deletions cut 7 bases from V and 9 bases from J, with 16 bases between. CDR3 amino acids: CASFPTGSGEQFF. CDR3 nucleotide sequence: TGTGCCAGCTTCCCTACAGGGTCGGGTGAGCAGTTCTTC.

This rearrangement joins TRBV27 to TRBJ2-1, with D possibly being TRBD2 (6 bases). Trimming took off 5 bases at V and 4 bases at J, with 12 bases between the two ends. The V gene's germline CDR1 is MNHEY and CDR2 SMNVEV (reference sequence). The CDR3 loop spans 14 amino acids. The CDR3 DNA reads TGTGCCAGCAGTCGCCTAGCGAATTACAATGAGCAGTTCTTC. This codes for CASSRLANYNEQFF.

V gene TRBV18 combines with J gene TRBJ1-1; 8 bases match TRBD1. Germline V lookup: CDR1 KGHSH, CDR2 LQKENI. V lost 2 bases and J lost 12; bases outside the gene matches: 8. The CDR3 covers 13 residues. The CDR3 region is CASSPSQGAVSFF. CDR3 sequence (DNA): TGTGCCAGCTCACCATCTCAGGGGGCCGTTTCTTTCTTT.

This CDR3 is CASSLGPSAGSVFF. The CDR3 nucleotides read TGTGCCAGCAGCTTAGGCCCCTCGGCAGGGTCGGTTTTCTTT. The V call is TRBV7-2, the J call TRBJ1-1; the D gene is possibly TRBD1 (5 bases). CDR1 and CDR2 (germline): SGHTA, FQGNSA. V lost 1 base, J lost 13 bases, and 19 bases lay in between. The CDR3 has 14 residues. Using reference TRBV7-2 and TRBJ1-1 for the parts outside the CDR3, the full variable domain is GAGVSQSPSNKVTEKGKDVELRCDPISGHTALYWYRQSLGQGLEFLIYFQGNSAPDKSGLPSDRFSAERTGGSVSTLTIQRTQQEDSAVYLCASSLGPSAGSVFFGQGTRLTVV.

The J gene is TRBJ1-6, the V gene TRBV6-1; D perhaps matches TRBD1 (6 bases). This CDR3 contains 16 residues. The V gene's germline CDR1 is MNHNS and CDR2 SASEGT. Trimming pared 6 bases from V and 5 bases from J, leaving 17 bases between. The CDR3 loop reads CASSEPPRGHNSPLHF. The DNA of the CDR3 is TGTGCCAGCAGCGAACCGCCCAGGGGTCATAATTCACCCCTCCACTTT.

This chain uses TRBV14 with TRBJ2-3, with TRBD1 matching 9 bases. Trimming at V came to 4 bases and at J to 2 bases, leaving 10 bases not matched to a gene. There are 17 residues in the CDR3. Germline V gene data show CDR1 as SGHDN and CDR2 as FVKESK. The CDR3: CASSLSQGALFTDTQYF. DNA for the CDR3: TGTGCCAGCAGCCTTTCACAGGGGGCCTTGTTCACAGATACGCAGTATTTT. The variable domain in full, with the rest retrieved from reference TRBV14 and TRBJ2-3, is EAGVTQFPSHSVIEKGQTVTLRCDPISGHDNLYWYRRVMGKEIKFLLHFVKESKQDESGMPNNRFLAERTGGTYSTLKVQPAELEDSGVYFCASSLSQGALFTDTQYFGPGTRLTVL.

This chain connects TRBV9 to TRBJ1-1; D ambiguous. This CDR3 spans 13 amino acids. Germline values: CDR1 SGDLS, CDR2 YYNGEE. The germline V and J ends were trimmed by 0 bases and 1 base, with 4 bases remaining between them. The CDR3 DNA is TGTGCCAGCAGCGTAGTAGCGAACACTGAAGCTTTCTTT. This gives the protein CASSVVANTEAFF.

The chain recombines TRBV10-2 with TRBJ1-2, with a possible D match to TRBD1 (5 bases). Trimming took 4 bases from V and 3 from J, leaving 12 bases between them. Germline values: CDR1 WSHSY, CDR2 SAAADI. This CDR3 comprises 14 residues. For the CDR3, the DNA is TGCGCCAGCAGTGGGAGAACAGGATACTATGGCTACACCTTC. As protein: CASSGRTGYYGYTF.

V usage is TRBV11-2 and J usage is TRBJ2-1, with D unclear. This CDR3 is built from 15 residues. The V and J ends lost 8 bases and 0 bases respectively, with 14 bases between them. Germline-derived CDR1 and CDR2 are SGHAT and FQNNGV. The CDR3: CASSRGLSSYNEQFF. The CDR3 coding sequence is TGTGCCAGCTCCCGAGGCTTAAGCTCCTACAATGAGCAGTTCTTC. Drawing the rest from reference TRBV11-2 and TRBJ2-1, the complete variable domain is EAGVAQSPRYKIIEKRQSVAFWCNPISGHATLYWYQQILGQGPKLLIQFQNNGVVDDSQLPKDRFSAERLKGVDSTLKIQPAKLEDSAVYLCASSRGLSSYNEQFFGPGTRLTVL.

The chain is built from TRBV5-5 and TRBJ2-7; D possibly corresponds to TRBD1 (5 bases). Deletions cut 4 bases from V and 1 base from J, with 15 bases between. Germline CDR1 and CDR2: SGHKS and YYEKEE (reference sequence). The CDR3 consists of 15 residues. The CDR3 DNA reads TGTGCCAGCAGCCCAGGGTACCTCGGATCCTACGAGCAGTACTTC. Translating gives CASSPGYLGSYEQYF.

V usage is TRBV27 and J usage is TRBJ2-3; 9 nucleotides agree with TRBD2. The CDR3 contains 18 residues. Looked up from germline, CDR1 is MNHEY and CDR2 is SMNVEV (reference sequence). With 6 bases clipped from V and 6 bases from J, the junction kept 19 bases outside the gene matches. CDR3 nucleotides: TGTGCCAGCAGGACGTTGGGACTAGCCGGATCTTCCTCGGATACGCAGTATTTT. Encoded protein: CASRTLGLAGSSSDTQYF.

This chain joins TRBV27 and TRBJ1-5, with D hard to call. The CDR3 runs to 16 residues. Deletions cut 8 bases from V and 6 bases from J, with 23 bases between. Germline values: CDR1 MNHEY, CDR2 SMNVEV (reference sequence). In DNA form, the CDR3 reads TGTGCCAGCCCCCCCTGGTTAGGGAGGATAATTCAGCCCCAGCATTTT. Its translation is CASPPWLGRIIQPQHF.

The rearrangement uses TRBV7-7 and TRBJ2-3, with D possibly being TRBD2 (6 bases). Trimming stripped 4 bases from V and 5 bases from J, with 10 bases between. Germline CDR1 and CDR2: SSHAT and FNYEAQ (reference sequence). This CDR3 has 13 amino acids. As DNA, the CDR3 is TGTGCCAGCAGCTCGGGAGTCCGAGATACGCAGTATTTT. Translating it yields CASSSGVRDTQYF. Supplemented by reference TRBV7-7 and TRBJ2-3, the full variable domain reads GAGVSQSPRYKVTKRGQDVTLRCDPISSHATLYWYQQALGQGPEFLTYFNYEAQPDKSGLPSDRFSAERPEGSISTLTIQRTEQRDSAMYRCASSSGVRDTQYFGPGTRLTVL.

The DNA for the CDR3 is TGTGCCAGCAGTTCAGATCCACGGGACTATGGCTACACCTTC. This gives the protein CASSSDPRDYGYTF. The genes are TRBV28 and TRBJ1-2; D is unresolved. The CDR3 is 14 residues long. The germline V and J ends were trimmed by 4 bases and 3 bases, with 12 bases remaining between them. CDR1 is MDHEN and CDR2 is SYDVKM in the germline V gene.

The V and J genes are TRBV18 and TRBJ1-1; D is unclear. V gave up 2 bases and J gave up 3 bases, with 13 bases separating them. Germline CDR1 reads KGHSH; CDR2 reads LQKENI. CDR3 length equals 15 residues. The CDR3 spells CASSPNWQDYTEAFF. In DNA, the CDR3 is TGTGCCAGCTCACCAAACTGGCAGGATTACACTGAAGCTTTCTTT.

The rearrangement links TRBV15 to TRBJ1-5; D is unclear. The CDR3 totals 15 residues. Germline lookup yields CDR1 LNHNV and CDR2 YYDKDF (reference sequence). The V end was cut by 5 bases, the J end by 4 bases, with 15 bases between. The CDR3 sequence: CATSLRVNGNQPQHF. Here the CDR3 DNA reads TGTGCCACCAGCCTGAGGGTAAATGGGAATCAGCCCCAGCATTTT.

V and J are TRBV7-2 and TRBJ2-7; 8 bases line up with TRBD2. The CDR3 sequence is 16 residues long. The V segment lost 1 base and the J segment 6 bases; nucleotides outside the gene matches: 11. The germline CDR1 and CDR2 sequences are SGHTA and FQGNSA. The CDR3, as DNA: TGTGCCAGCAGCTTAGACGGGGGACTAGTCCCTCGCGAGCAGTACTTC. It encodes CASSLDGGLVPREQYF.